The 3 T cell receptor beta chains below come from one sample, sequenced in a study of shared clonotypes between healthy human individuals. Using immunoSEQ multiplex PCR, the repertoire was profiled, and TCRdb retains in-frame clones only, with some absent. The sample shows around 510,000 clones, around three quarters of them seen only once. Input material: PBMCs. The receptors originated from a woman aged 40 to 55 in good health. Some clones in this sample may be carry-over from other donors' samples.

The V and J genes are TRBV28 and TRBJ1-1; D remains ambiguous. Trimming shortened V by 5 bases and J by 7 bases, and 14 bases separated the two germline ends. The germline CDR1 and CDR2 sequences are MDHEN and SYDVKM. The CDR3 loop spans 13 amino acids. The CDR3 is CASSPPARVEAFF. CDR3 nucleotides: TGTGCCAGCAGTCCCCCGGCGAGGGTTGAAGCTTTCTTT.

The chain couples TRBV5-1 to TRBJ2-1, with 15 positions matching TRBD2. The CDR3 has 17 amino acids. Germline V gene data show CDR1 as SGHRS and CDR2 as YFSETQ. J lost 2 bases, V lost 5 bases, and 5 bases had no gene match. In nucleotides, the CDR3 is TGCGCCAGCAGTGGACTAGCGGGAGGGTCCACCTACAATGAGCAGTTCTTC. It yields the protein CASSGLAGGSTYNEQFF.

This clone has more than one count but fewer than ten. This chain joins TRBV21-1 and TRBJ1-1; the table's D call of TRBD1 was not tested on the DNA. TRBV21-1 is flagged as a pseudogene. The CDR3 length is 16 residues. CDR3 bases: TGTGCCAGCAGCAAAGATGGGGGACACATGAACACTGAAGCTTTCTTT. Its translation: CASSKDGGHMNTEAFF.